This TCR beta chain was sequenced for a study of early T cells in non-severe SARS-CoV-2 infection (dated by TCRdb to the early 2020s). Background on the whole study: TCR sequencing used bulk RNA from unsorted whole blood, so alpha and beta chains could not be paired.

Germline trimming amounts to 4 bases on V and 1 base on J, with 10 as the count of junction bases outside the gene matches. CDR1 MNHEY and CDR2 SMNVEV were looked up in the germline V gene (reference sequence). Taken from cysteine to phenylalanine, the CDR3 has 16 residues. Here the CDR3 DNA is all that survives: 48 bases in frame from base 1. Points the paper makes about the study in general: Matching against VDJdb was skewed toward anti-spike CD8 responses, likely underestimated virus-specific expansions, and missed private and CD4 specificities.

The receptor library was made with 5' RACE. Sequencing was performed on a NextSeq 500. The TCR library protocol attached unique molecular identifiers to individual cDNA molecules to correct for sequencing error and PCR bias. Sequencing covered both TCR alpha and beta chains, and within each sample the abundances of alpha and beta sequences were tightly co-correlated. Per the original workflow: Decombinator V4 was used to perform V gene, J gene and CDR3 annotation of TCR sequences. Expanded TCRs were defined as changing significantly between any two time points under a Poisson model with p below 0.0001. Abundances of TCRs were expressed as counts per million after normalisation to the total number of TCRs sequenced in each sample. MAIT TCRs were defined by TRAV1-2 paired with TRAJ12, TRAJ20 or TRAJ33, and iNKT TCRs by TRAV10 paired with TRAJ18. VDJdb, accessed 1 November 2021, was searched for CMV, EBV and SARS-CoV-2 annotated TCRs, excluding TCRs annotated for multiple antigens. In TCRdb, the public reads were trimmed at Q25 with fastp and aligned with MiXCR, with productive beta chains retained. Every CDR3 protein is listed once, alongside the most common genes and DNA of its rows. TCRdb, not the original authors, processed these V and J calls. The sample table contains roughly 49,000 distinct CDR3 sequences; only one count was recorded for around 4% of them. Around 6% of the sample rests with the top ten.

This clonotype showed up many times. The clone's antigen remains unknown. No base qualities exist here, and no much larger clone lies one base off it. Set within a cohort of healthcare workers in London, UK, this nested case-control study involved weekly PCR testing of nasopharyngeal swabs along with blood sampling. Healthcare workers were recruited during the week of the UK lockdown, between 23 and 31 March 2020, and followed weekly for up to 16 weeks. The clonotype originates from an adult who was a healthcare worker with PCR-confirmed SARS-CoV-2 infection or an uninfected control (not recorded which). The chain is assembled from TRBV27 and TRBJ2-7; the junction holds 7 bases that match TRBD2. Input material: whole blood. The nucleotide sequence reads TGTGCCAGCAGTTACTCCGCGTTGCGGGGGTCCTACGAGCAGTACTTC. Translated, this gives CASSYSALRGSYEQYF.